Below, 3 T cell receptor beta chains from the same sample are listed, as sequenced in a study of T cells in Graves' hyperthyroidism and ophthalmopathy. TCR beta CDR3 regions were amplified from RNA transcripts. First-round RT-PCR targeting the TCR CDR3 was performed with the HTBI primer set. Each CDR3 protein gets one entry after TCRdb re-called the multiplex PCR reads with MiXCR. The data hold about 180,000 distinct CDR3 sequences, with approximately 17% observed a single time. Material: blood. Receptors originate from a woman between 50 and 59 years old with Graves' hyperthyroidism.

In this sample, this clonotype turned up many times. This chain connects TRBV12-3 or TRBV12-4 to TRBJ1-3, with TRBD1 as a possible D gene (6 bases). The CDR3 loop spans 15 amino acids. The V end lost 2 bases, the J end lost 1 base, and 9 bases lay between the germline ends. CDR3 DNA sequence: TGTGCCAGCAGTTTACTTGGACAGTCTGGAAACACCATATATTTT. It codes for CASSLLGQSGNTIYF.

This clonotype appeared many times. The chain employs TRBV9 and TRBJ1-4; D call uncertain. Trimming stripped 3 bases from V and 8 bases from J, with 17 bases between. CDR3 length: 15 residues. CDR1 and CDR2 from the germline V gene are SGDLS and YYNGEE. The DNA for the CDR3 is TGTGCCAGCAGCGCCAACGACGGGTTCAAGGAAAAACTGTTTTTT. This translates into CASSANDGFKEKLFF. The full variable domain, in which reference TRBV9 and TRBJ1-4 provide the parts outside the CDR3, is DSGVTQTPKHLITATGQRVTLRCSPRSGDLSVYWYQQSLDQGLQFLIQYYNGEERAKGNILERFSAQQFPDLHSELNLSSLELGDSALYFCASSANDGFKEKLFFGSGTQLSVL.

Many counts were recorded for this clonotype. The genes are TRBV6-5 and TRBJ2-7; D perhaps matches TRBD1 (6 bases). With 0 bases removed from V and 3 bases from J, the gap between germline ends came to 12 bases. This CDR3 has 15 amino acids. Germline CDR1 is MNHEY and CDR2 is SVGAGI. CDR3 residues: CASSYSSGHLYEQYF. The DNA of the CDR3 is TGTGCCAGCAGTTACTCGTCGGGACACCTCTACGAGCAGTACTTC.